This entry features one TCR beta chain sequence. Deletions cut 1 base from V and 2 bases from J, with 20 bases between. CDR1 and CDR2 from the germline V gene are SGHTA and FQGNSA. This CDR3 is built from 18 residues. Generated by immunoSEQ multiplex PCR, the TCRdb table keeps only in-frame clones and is missing some. The sample yields about 59,000 clones, roughly 84% seen once. This entry comes from a study of OX40 agonist ivuxolimab in advanced cancers. The clonotype comes from an adult with an advanced solid tumor such as melanoma, head and neck, liver or kidney cancer. Sequences were derived from CD4+ or CD8+ T cells sorted from blood, sampled in a trial of the OX40 agonist ivuxolimab. The chain links TRBV7-2 to TRBJ1-1, with a possible D match to TRBD1 (5 bases). The chain's CDR3 is CASSLDGVGAFENTEAFF. The CDR3 bases are TGTGCCAGCAGCTTAGATGGGGTTGGGGCCTTCGAAAACACTGAAGCTTTCTTT.